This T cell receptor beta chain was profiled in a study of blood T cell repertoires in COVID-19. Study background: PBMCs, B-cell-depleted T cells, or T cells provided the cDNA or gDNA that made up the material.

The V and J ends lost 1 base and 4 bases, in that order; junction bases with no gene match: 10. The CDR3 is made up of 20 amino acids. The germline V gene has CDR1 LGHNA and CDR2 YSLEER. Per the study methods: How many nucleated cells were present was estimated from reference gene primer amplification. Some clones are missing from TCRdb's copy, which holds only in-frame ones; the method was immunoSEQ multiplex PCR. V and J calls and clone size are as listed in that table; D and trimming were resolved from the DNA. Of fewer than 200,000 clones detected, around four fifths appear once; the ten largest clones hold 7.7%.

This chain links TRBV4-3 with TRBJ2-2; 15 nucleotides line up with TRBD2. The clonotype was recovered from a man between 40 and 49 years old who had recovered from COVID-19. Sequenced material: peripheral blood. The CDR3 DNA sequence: TGCGCCAGCAGCCAAGGGTGGACTAGCGGGAGGGTTGAGGGCACCGGGGAGCTGTTTTTT. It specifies CASSQGWTSGRVEGTGELFF.